The 28 T cell receptor beta chains below were found in one sample sequenced in a study of OX40 agonist ivuxolimab in advanced cancers. This table comes from immunoSEQ multiplex PCR, and its TCRdb copy is limited to in-frame clones, with some not included. The sample holds about 74,000 clones, approximately 81% seen once. Material: CD4+ or CD8+ T cells sorted from blood, obtained in a trial of the OX40 agonist ivuxolimab. Receptors originate from an adult with an advanced solid tumor such as melanoma, head and neck, liver or kidney cancer.

J is TRBJ2-7 and V is TRBV4-2, with D possibly matching TRBD1 (7 bases). V was cut by 1 base and J by 6 bases, with 19 bases left in between. The CDR3 length is 16 residues. The germline V gene encodes CDR1 LGHNA and CDR2 YNFKEQ. DNA for the CDR3: TGTGCCAGCAGCCAAGGGGGGGCAGAAAGGGGGCTCGAGCAGTACTTC. This gives the protein CASSQGGAERGLEQYF.

The chain is built from TRBV9 and TRBJ2-2; D is unclear. Between the trimmed V and J ends, which lost 5 bases and 3 bases, there was a span of 5 bases. This CDR3 contains 12 residues. Germline lookup yields CDR1 SGDLS and CDR2 YYNGEE. DNA for the CDR3: TGTGCCAGCAGGCGCGACACCGGGGAGCTGTTTTTT. Encoded protein: CASRRDTGELFF.

V usage is TRBV2 and J usage is TRBJ1-6, with unresolved D. CDR1 is SNHLY and CDR2 is FYNNEI in the germline V gene. The CDR3 consists of 12 residues. V lost 6 bases, J lost 7 bases, and 7 bases lay in between. CDR3 protein: CASRGTNSPLHF. The CDR3 DNA reads as TGTGCCAGCAGGGGCACCAATTCACCCCTCCACTTT.

Here the CDR3 DNA reads TGTGCCAGCAGGGGAGACAGGGGGTTAGAAAAACTGTTTTTT. Protein product: CASRGDRGLEKLFF. This chain uses TRBV6-1 with TRBJ1-4, with TRBD1 matching 9 bases. Germline trimming cut 6 bases from V and 8 bases from J; bases unmatched to any gene: 7. Germline V lookup: CDR1 MNHNS, CDR2 SASEGT. CDR3 length equals 14 residues.

The rearrangement links TRBV7-2 to TRBJ2-1; D might be TRBD1 (5 bases). CDR1 is SGHTA, CDR2 FQGNSA, per germline. V dropped 0 bases and J dropped 0 bases, with 9 bases sitting between them. This CDR3 has 16 residues. DNA for the CDR3: TGTGCCAGCAGCTTAGCCAGGGCCTCCTCCTACAATGAGCAGTTCTTC. Translated: CASSLARASSYNEQFF.

V is TRBV4-3 and J is TRBJ2-5, with 9 bases aligning to TRBD1. The CDR3 runs 17 residues. CDR1 and CDR2 (germline): LGHNA, YSLEER. V shed 3 bases, J shed 4 bases, and the junction held 12 bases outside the gene matches. The CDR3 protein is CASSHSTGTGPRETQYF. In DNA, the CDR3 is TGCGCCAGCAGCCACTCAACCGGGACAGGGCCTCGAGAGACCCAGTACTTC.

V is TRBV5-1 and J is TRBJ1-1; the D gene is possibly TRBD1 (6 bases). This CDR3 has 12 amino acids. Germline values: CDR1 SGHRS, CDR2 YFSETQ. Trimming left V 0 bases short and J 6 bases short, with 6 bases between. CDR3: CASSLEGAEAFF. The CDR3 nucleotides read TGCGCCAGCAGCTTGGAGGGGGCTGAAGCTTTCTTT.

The chain couples TRBV9 to TRBJ2-7; D is ambiguous. The V and J ends lost 0 bases and 6 bases respectively, with 13 bases between them. Looked up from germline, CDR1 is SGDLS and CDR2 is YYNGEE. This CDR3 comprises 14 residues. The CDR3 nucleotides read TGTGCCAGCAGCGTAGCCGACCTGGCTTTCGAGCAGTACTTC. Translated, it gives CASSVADLAFEQYF.

The chain uses TRBV28 and TRBJ1-1; D uncertain. The V gene's germline CDR1 is MDHEN and CDR2 SYDVKM. Trimming took 4 bases from V and 9 from J, leaving 12 bases between them. This CDR3 region has 12 residues. CDR3 DNA sequence: TGTGCCAGCAGTTCCCGCCTACGAAAAGCTTTCTTT. Translating gives CASSSRLRKAFF.

The rearrangement joins TRBV18 to TRBJ2-3; 7 nucleotides align to TRBD2. CDR3 length equals 17 residues. Looked up from germline, CDR1 is KGHSH and CDR2 is LQKENI. V was clipped by 2 bases and J by 4 bases; unmatched bases: 12. CDR3 sequence: CASSPYPGGRSADTQYF. The DNA for the CDR3 is TGTGCCAGCTCACCATATCCGGGGGGTAGGTCCGCAGATACGCAGTATTTT. Together with reference TRBV18 and TRBJ2-3, the CDR3 gives the full variable domain: NAGVMQNPRHLVRRRGQEARLRCSPMKGHSHVYWYRQLPEEGLKFMVYLQKENIIDESGMPKERFSAEFPKEGPSILRIQQVVRGDSAAYFCASSPYPGGRSADTQYFGPGTRLTVL.

This clone was found once. The rearrangement links TRBV2 to TRBJ1-5; D is possibly TRBD1 (5 bases). V shed 4 bases and J shed 0 bases, with 10 bases lying between them. Germline CDR1 and CDR2: SNHLY and FYNNEI. This CDR3 contains 15 residues. The CDR3 loop reads CASSGDRPSNQPQHF. The CDR3 coding sequence is TGTGCCAGCAGTGGGGACCGACCTAGCAATCAGCCCCAGCATTTT.

This clone has a handful of counts. The chain joins TRBV28 to TRBJ2-2; 9 positions match TRBD1. The CDR3 runs 15 residues. Germline trimming cut 6 bases from V and 5 bases from J; bases unmatched to any gene: 7. CDR1 is MDHEN, CDR2 SYDVKM, per germline. CDR3 protein: CASSSGTGRTGELFF. The DNA of the CDR3 is TGTGCCAGCAGCTCCGGGACAGGGCGGACCGGGGAGCTGTTTTTT. Full variable domain (remainder filled in from reference TRBV28 and TRBJ2-2): DVKVTQSSRYLVKRTGEKVFLECVQDMDHENMFWYRQDPGLGLRLIYFSYDVKMKEKGDIPEGYSVSREKKERFSLILESASTNQTSMYLCASSSGTGRTGELFFGEGSRLTVL.

The chain joins TRBV18 to TRBJ2-1; TRBD2 aligns across 10 bases. Looked up from germline, CDR1 is KGHSH and CDR2 is LQKENI. The CDR3 spans 15 residues. V gave up 0 bases and J gave up 13 bases; unmatched junction bases: 9. This CDR3 reads CASSPPGGLAEEQFF. CDR3 DNA sequence: TGTGCCAGCTCACCACCAGGTGGACTAGCGGAGGAACAGTTCTTC.

The chain employs TRBV5-1 and TRBJ1-1; weak D call: TRBD1 (5 bases). Trimming stripped 3 bases from V and 1 base from J, with 13 bases between. Germline V gene lookup returns CDR1 SGHRS and CDR2 YFSETQ. The CDR3 extends over 15 amino acids. This chain's CDR3 is CASSSTAEWNTEAFF. Written as DNA, the CDR3 is TGCGCCAGCAGCTCGACAGCAGAGTGGAACACTGAAGCTTTCTTT.

This clone occurred a few times. The genes are TRBV6-1 and TRBJ1-1, with unresolved D. Germline V lookup: CDR1 MNHNS, CDR2 SASEGT. Trimming pared 2 bases from V and 1 base from J, leaving 8 bases between. CDR3 length equals 14 residues. The CDR3 bases are TGTGCCAGCAGTGAAAGACACCGGAACACTGAAGCTTTCTTT. It codes for CASSERHRNTEAFF.

The V call is TRBV19, the J call TRBJ1-5, with TRBD1 as a possible D gene (6 bases). With 5 bases removed from V and 9 bases from J, the gap between germline ends came to 20 bases. Per germline, CDR1 LNHDA and CDR2 SQIVND (reference sequence). The CDR3 consists of 15 residues. The DNA of the CDR3 is TGTGCCAGTAGTGGGGGGGCAGCCAGAGGAGGGCCCCAGCATTTT. Encoded protein: CASSGGAARGGPQHF.

This chain uses TRBV6-6 with TRBJ2-7, with no clear D. V gave up 0 bases and J gave up 2 bases, with 11 bases separating them. The CDR3 extends over 15 amino acids. Germline loops: CDR1 MNHNY, CDR2 SVGAGI (reference sequence). CDR3 nucleotide sequence: TGTGCCAGCAGTTACTCCACGTTCAGCACCTACGAGCAGTACTTC. Protein: CASSYSTFSTYEQYF.

For this clone: The sample carries other DNA sequences with the same CDR3. V and J are TRBV2 and TRBJ2-5; D call uncertain. There are 12 residues in the CDR3. Germline CDR1 SNHLY, CDR2 FYNNEI. Deletions cut 8 bases from V and 5 bases from J, with 12 bases between. The CDR3 DNA is TGTGCCAGCTCACGGCAAGGGGAGACCCAGTACTTC. It yields the protein CASSRQGETQYF.

V usage is TRBV6-5 and J usage is TRBJ1-2; the match to TRBD1 covers 9 bases. CDR1 and CDR2 (germline): MNHEY, SVGAGI. J lost 2 bases, V lost 11 bases, and 6 bases had no gene match. The CDR3 spans 13 residues. The CDR3 DNA reads as TGTGCCGTCGCCGGGACAGGGAACTATGGCTACACCTTC. It is translated as CAVAGTGNYGYTF.

This chain connects TRBV29-1 to TRBJ1-5; D is undetermined. The germline V gene encodes CDR1 SQVTM and CDR2 ANQGSEA. The CDR3 runs 15 residues. V gave up 0 bases and J gave up 0 bases, with 9 bases separating them. The CDR3 sequence: CSVEERLYSNQPQHF. The CDR3 nucleotides are TGCAGCGTTGAAGAAAGATTGTATAGCAATCAGCCCCAGCATTTT.

The V and J genes are TRBV7-7 and TRBJ2-2; 16 positions agree with TRBD2. The germline V gene has CDR1 SSHAT and CDR2 FNYEAQ (reference sequence). CDR3 size: 18 residues. Unmatched junction bases numbered 8, after V lost 5 bases and J lost 5 bases. The CDR3 bases are TGTGCCAGCAGCCTGGGACTAGCGGGGGGGCCGGATACCGGGGAGCTGTTTTTT. Residues: CASSLGLAGGPDTGELFF.

The V call is TRBV5-1, the J call TRBJ2-5; D is unresolved. V was shortened by 5 bases and J by 1 base, with 9 bases between the two germline ends. CDR1 is SGHRS, CDR2 YFSETQ, per germline. CDR3 length equals 13 residues. Here the CDR3 reads CASSATLQETQYF. In DNA, the CDR3 is TGCGCCAGCAGTGCCACTCTCCAAGAGACCCAGTACTTC.

J is TRBJ1-1 and V is TRBV28; 12 bases map to TRBD1. V trimming: 3 bases; J trimming: 6 bases; junction bases outside the gene matches: 8. Germline CDR1 is MDHEN and CDR2 is SYDVKM. This CDR3 contains 16 residues. In nucleotides, the CDR3 is TGTGCCAGCAGTTTCCTGGGGACAGGGGGCGGCCCTGAAGCTTTCTTT. As protein: CASSFLGTGGGPEAFF.

This sequence joins TRBV6-7 and TRBJ1-1; D may be TRBD1 (5 bases). TRBV6-7 is an open reading frame, and its role is uncertain. V was clipped by 5 bases and J by 1 base, with 14 bases between them. CDR3 length: 15 amino acids. CDR3 coding DNA: TGTGCCAGCAGTGCTCATGGGGGAAGGAACACTGAAGCTTTCTTT. This translates into CASSAHGGRNTEAFF.

CDR3 DNA sequence: TGCGCCAGCAGCTGGGGACAGGGACGGGAGACCCAGTACTTC. Protein product: CASSWGQGRETQYF. The chain uses TRBV5-1 and TRBJ2-5; 9 bases are shared with TRBD1. Germline V gene lookup returns CDR1 SGHRS and CDR2 YFSETQ. J lost 5 bases, V lost 3 bases, and 5 bases had no gene match. There are 14 residues in the CDR3.

The genes are TRBV27 and TRBJ2-3; TRBD2 might be the D (6 bases). Per germline, CDR1 MNHEY and CDR2 SMNVEV (reference sequence). V dropped 3 bases and J dropped 1 base, with 11 bases sitting between them. This CDR3 has 15 amino acids. The CDR3 protein is CASSFRRDGTDTQYF. The CDR3 DNA reads TGTGCCAGCAGTTTCCGGCGGGACGGCACAGATACGCAGTATTTT.

J is TRBJ1-2 and V is TRBV5-6, with a tentative D call TRBD1 (5 bases). The CDR3 consists of 16 residues. The germline V gene has CDR1 SGHDT and CDR2 YYEEEE. Trimming shortened V by 3 bases and J by 1 base, and 16 bases separated the two germline ends. The CDR3 protein is CASSSAPGLFNYGYTF. The CDR3 nucleotides are TGTGCCAGCAGCTCCGCTCCAGGGTTATTTAACTATGGCTACACCTTC.

The chain carries TRBV5-1 and TRBJ1-1, with D perhaps matching TRBD1 (6 bases). In germline, CDR1 is SGHRS, CDR2 YFSETQ. The ends were cut back, 0 bases at V and 1 base at J, with 13 bases in the middle. This CDR3 comprises 16 residues. The CDR3 sequence: CASSLGSGRGNTEAFF. The CDR3 bases are TGCGCCAGCAGCTTGGGTAGCGGCAGGGGGAACACTGAAGCTTTCTTT.